Sequencing of this T cell receptor beta chain was carried out in a study of cytomegalovirus exposure and HLA in healthy donors. The PCR was carried out with 60 Vbeta primers and 13 Jbeta primers. This table comes from immunoSEQ multiplex PCR, and its TCRdb copy is limited to in-frame clones, with some not included. The repertoire has 150,000 to 200,000 clones, 75% to 85% of them found once; the top ten carry 0.96%. CDR1 is LGHNA, CDR2 YNFKEQ, per germline. The length of the CDR3 is 16 residues. The trim removed 3 bases at V and 2 bases at J, leaving 5 bases unmatched. A remark on this clone: Antigen: not known.

Points from the study as a whole: CMV antigen specificity was confirmed in vitro for a few CMV-associated chains. Overall, 164 TCR beta chains were annotated as cytomegalovirus-associated.

V gene TRBV4-2 combines with J gene TRBJ2-1; TRBD2 matches 9 bases. The TCR was taken from a girl under 10 years old in good health and CMV-seropositive. The specimen was PBMCs. CDR3 protein: CASSHIAGVTYNEQFF. CDR3 nucleotide sequence: TGTGCCAGCAGCCATATAGCGGGAGTAACCTACAATGAGCAGTTCTTC.